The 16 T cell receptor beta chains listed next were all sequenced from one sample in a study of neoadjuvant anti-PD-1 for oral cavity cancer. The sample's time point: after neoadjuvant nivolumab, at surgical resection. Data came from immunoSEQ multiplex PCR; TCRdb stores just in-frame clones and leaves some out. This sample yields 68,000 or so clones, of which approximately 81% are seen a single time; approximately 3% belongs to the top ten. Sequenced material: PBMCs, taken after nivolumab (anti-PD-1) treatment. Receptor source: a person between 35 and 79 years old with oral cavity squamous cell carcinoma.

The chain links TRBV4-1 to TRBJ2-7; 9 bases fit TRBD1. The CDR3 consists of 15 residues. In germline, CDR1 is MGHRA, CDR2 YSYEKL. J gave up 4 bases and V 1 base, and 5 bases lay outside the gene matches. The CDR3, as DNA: TGCGCCAGCAGCCAAGCCCGACAGGGGGTATACGAGCAGTACTTC. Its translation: CASSQARQGVYEQYF.

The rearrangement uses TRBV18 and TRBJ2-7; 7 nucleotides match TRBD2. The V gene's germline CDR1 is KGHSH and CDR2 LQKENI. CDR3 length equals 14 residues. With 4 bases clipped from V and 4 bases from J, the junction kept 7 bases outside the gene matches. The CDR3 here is CASSLGGATYEQYF. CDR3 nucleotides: TGTGCCAGCTCACTGGGAGGGGCGACTTACGAGCAGTACTTC.

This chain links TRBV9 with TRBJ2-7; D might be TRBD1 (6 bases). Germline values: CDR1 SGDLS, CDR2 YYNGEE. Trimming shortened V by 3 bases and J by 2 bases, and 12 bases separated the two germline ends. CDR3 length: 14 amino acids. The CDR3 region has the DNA TGTGCCAGCAGCGGAGGGGGTTCCACCTACGAGCAGTACTTC. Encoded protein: CASSGGGSTYEQYF.

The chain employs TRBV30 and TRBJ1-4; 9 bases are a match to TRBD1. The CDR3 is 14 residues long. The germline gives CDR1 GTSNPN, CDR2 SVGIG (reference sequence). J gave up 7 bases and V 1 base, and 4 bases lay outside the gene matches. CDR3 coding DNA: TGTGCCTGGAGTGACGGACAGGGGAGTGAAAAACTGTTTTTT. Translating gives CAWSDGQGSEKLFF.

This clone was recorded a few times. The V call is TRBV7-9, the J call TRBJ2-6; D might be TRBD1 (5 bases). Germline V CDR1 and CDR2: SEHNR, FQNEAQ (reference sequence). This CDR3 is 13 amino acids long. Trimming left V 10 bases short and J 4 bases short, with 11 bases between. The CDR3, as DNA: TGTGCCACCCTCAGGGCCGGGGCCAACGTCCTGACTTTC. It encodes CATLRAGANVLTF.

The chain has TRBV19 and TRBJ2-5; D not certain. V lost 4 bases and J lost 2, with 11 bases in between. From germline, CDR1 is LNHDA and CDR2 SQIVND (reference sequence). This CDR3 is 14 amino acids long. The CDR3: CASSTSGSQETQYF. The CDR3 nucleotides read TGTGCCAGTAGTACCTCCGGGTCGCAAGAGACCCAGTACTTC.

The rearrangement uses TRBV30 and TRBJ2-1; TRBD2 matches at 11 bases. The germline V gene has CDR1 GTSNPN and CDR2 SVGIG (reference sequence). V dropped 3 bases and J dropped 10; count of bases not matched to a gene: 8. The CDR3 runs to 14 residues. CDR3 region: CAWSRGLAGPEQFF. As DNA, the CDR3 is TGTGCCTGGAGCCGAGGACTAGCGGGCCCCGAGCAGTTCTTC.

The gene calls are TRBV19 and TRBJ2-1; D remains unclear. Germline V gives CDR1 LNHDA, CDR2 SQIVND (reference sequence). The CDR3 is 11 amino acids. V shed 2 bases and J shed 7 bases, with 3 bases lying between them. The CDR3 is CASSIHNEQFF. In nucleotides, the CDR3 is TGTGCCAGTAGTATACATAATGAGCAGTTCTTC.

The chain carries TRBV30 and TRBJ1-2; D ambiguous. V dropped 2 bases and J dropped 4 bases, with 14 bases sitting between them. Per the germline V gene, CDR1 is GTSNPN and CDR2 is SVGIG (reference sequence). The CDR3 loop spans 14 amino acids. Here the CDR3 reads CAWSTRLSFYGYTF. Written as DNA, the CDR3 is TGTGCCTGGAGTACCCGCTTATCTTTCTATGGCTACACCTTC.

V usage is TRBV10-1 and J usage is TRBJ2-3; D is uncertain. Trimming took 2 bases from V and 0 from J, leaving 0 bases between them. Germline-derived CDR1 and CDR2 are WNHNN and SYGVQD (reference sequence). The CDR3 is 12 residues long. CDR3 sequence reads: CASSESTDTQYF. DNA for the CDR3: TGCGCCAGCAGTGAGAGCACAGATACGCAGTATTTT.

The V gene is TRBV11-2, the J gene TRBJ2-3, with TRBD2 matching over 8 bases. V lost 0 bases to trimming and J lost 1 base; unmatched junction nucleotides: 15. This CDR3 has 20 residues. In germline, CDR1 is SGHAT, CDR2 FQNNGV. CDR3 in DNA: TGTGCCAGCAGCTTAGATAGGAGCGGGAGACGCCTTGGCCGCACAGATACGCAGTATTTT. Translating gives CASSLDRSGRRLGRTDTQYF. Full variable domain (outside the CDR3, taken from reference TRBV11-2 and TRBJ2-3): EAGVAQSPRYKIIEKRQSVAFWCNPISGHATLYWYQQILGQGPKLLIQFQNNGVVDDSQLPKDRFSAERLKGVDSTLKIQPAKLEDSAVYLCASSLDRSGRRLGRTDTQYFGPGTRLTVL.

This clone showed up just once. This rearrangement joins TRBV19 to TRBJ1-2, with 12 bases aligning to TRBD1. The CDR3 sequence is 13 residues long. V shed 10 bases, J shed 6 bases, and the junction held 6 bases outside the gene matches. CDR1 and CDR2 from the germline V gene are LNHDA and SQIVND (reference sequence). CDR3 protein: CATAGQGADGYTF. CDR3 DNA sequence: TGTGCCACCGCGGGACAGGGGGCGGATGGCTACACCTTC.

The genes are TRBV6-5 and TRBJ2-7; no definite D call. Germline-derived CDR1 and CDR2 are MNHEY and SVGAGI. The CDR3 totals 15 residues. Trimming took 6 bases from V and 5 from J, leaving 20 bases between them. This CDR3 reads CASRGWQALIDEQYF. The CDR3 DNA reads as TGTGCCAGCAGGGGGTGGCAGGCCCTCATCGACGAGCAGTACTTC.

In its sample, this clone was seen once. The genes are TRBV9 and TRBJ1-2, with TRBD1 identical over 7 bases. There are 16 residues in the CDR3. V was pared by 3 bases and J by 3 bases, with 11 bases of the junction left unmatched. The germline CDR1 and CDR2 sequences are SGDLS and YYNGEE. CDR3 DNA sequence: TGTGCCAGCAGCGCCCAGACGGGACAGCAGGACTATGGCTACACCTTC. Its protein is CASSAQTGQQDYGYTF.

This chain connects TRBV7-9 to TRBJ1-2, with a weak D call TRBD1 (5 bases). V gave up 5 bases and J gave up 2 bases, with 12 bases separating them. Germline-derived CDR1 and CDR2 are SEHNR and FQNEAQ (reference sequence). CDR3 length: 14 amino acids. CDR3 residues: CASSRGQDNYGYTF. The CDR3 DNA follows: TGTGCCAGCAGCAGAGGACAAGACAACTATGGCTACACCTTC. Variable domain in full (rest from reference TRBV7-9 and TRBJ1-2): DTGVSQNPRHKITKRGQNVTFRCDPISEHNRLYWYRQTLGQGPEFLTYFQNEAQLEKSRLLSDRFSAERPKGSFSTLEIQRTEQGDSAMYLCASSRGQDNYGYTFGSGTRLTVV.

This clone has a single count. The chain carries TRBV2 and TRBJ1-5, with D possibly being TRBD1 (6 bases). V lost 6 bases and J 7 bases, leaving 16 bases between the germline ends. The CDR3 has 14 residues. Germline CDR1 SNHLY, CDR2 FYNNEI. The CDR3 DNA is TGTGCCAGCAGAGGGGGGCAGGGAGACCAGCCCCAGCATTTT. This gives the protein CASRGGQGDQPQHF.